The T cell receptor beta chain described here comes from a study of blood T cells in healthy people across ages. V dropped 8 bases and J dropped 4 bases, with 14 bases sitting between them. CDR1 MNHEY and CDR2 SVGEGT come from the germline V gene. The CDR3 has 13 amino acids. It was with a sample-barcoded 5' primer and a J-beta primer mix that a second PCR of about 6 to 11 cycles was run. TCRdb re-called the 5' RACE reads through MiXCR, storing one row per CDR3 protein. This sample has 550,000 to 800,000 distinct CDR3 sequences, with 20% to 25% found just once. Specimen: blood. The receptor was derived from a man aged 70 or older in good health. The chain recombines TRBV6-2 or TRBV6-3 with TRBJ2-5, with a possible D match to TRBD1 (6 bases). CDR3 nucleotides: TGTGCCAGCGAAAAAACAGGGAGAGAGACCCAGTACTTC. It encodes CASEKTGRETQYF.